Presented here are 20 T cell receptor beta chains from one specimen sequenced in a study of blood T cell repertoires in COVID-19. Clones were read by immunoSEQ multiplex PCR, and TCRdb kept only the in-frame ones, dropping some. The sample yields about 40,000 clones, about 79% seen once. Sequenced: peripheral blood. All receptors derive from an older woman with acute or convalescent COVID-19.

The chain is built from TRBV7-6 and TRBJ2-2; maybe TRBD1 (6 bases). CDR1 is SGHVS, CDR2 FNYEAQ, per germline. The V and J ends lost 1 base and 0 bases respectively, with 12 bases between them. The CDR3 runs 17 residues. The CDR3 DNA follows: TGTGCCAGCAGCTTAGAACAGGGTGCCTCGAACACCGGGGAGCTGTTTTTT. Amino acid sequence: CASSLEQGASNTGELFF. The full variable domain, completed using reference TRBV7-6 and TRBJ2-2, is GAGVSQSPRYKVTKRGQDVALRCDPISGHVSLYWYRQALGQGPEFLTYFNYEAQQDKSGLPNDRFSAERPEGSISTLTIQRTEQRDSAMYRCASSLEQGASNTGELFFGEGSRLTVL.

V usage is TRBV6-5 and J usage is TRBJ1-2, with D possibly TRBD1 on 6 matching bases. V lost 10 bases to trimming and J lost 7 bases, with 22 bases between them. This CDR3 is 14 amino acids long. Germline V gene lookup returns CDR1 MNHEY and CDR2 SVGAGI. The CDR3 DNA is TGTGCCATCTACTTCAGGGGAGTTGGAGGTGGCTACACCTTC. This gives the protein CAIYFRGVGGGYTF.

The rearrangement uses TRBV2 and TRBJ2-7, with D perhaps TRBD1 (6 bases). Germline-derived CDR1 and CDR2 are SNHLY and FYNNEI. This CDR3 is 13 amino acids long. V lost 4 bases to trimming and J lost 3 bases, with 10 bases between them. CDR3 in amino acids: CASSGAGDYEQYF. For the CDR3, the DNA is TGTGCCAGCAGTGGGGCAGGGGACTACGAGCAGTACTTC.

This sequence joins TRBV7-6 and TRBJ2-1, with a weak D call TRBD1 (6 bases). This CDR3 region has 15 residues. V lost 6 bases to trimming and J lost 5 bases, with 17 bases between them. The germline V gene encodes CDR1 SGHVS and CDR2 FNYEAQ. This CDR3 reads CASSKGPGADNEQFF. The DNA of the CDR3 is TGTGCCAGCAGTAAAGGGCCAGGGGCCGACAATGAGCAGTTCTTC.

The CDR3 bases are TGCGCCAGCAGCGTCTCCGGGACTAGCTCCTACAATGAGCAGTTCTTC. It encodes CASSVSGTSSYNEQFF. The V call is TRBV5-1, the J call TRBJ2-1, with 8 nucleotides matching TRBD2. CDR1 is SGHRS and CDR2 is YFSETQ in the germline V gene. The CDR3 length is 16 residues. After removal of 4 bases from V and 0 bases from J, the junction contained 6 bases not matched to a gene.

The chain carries TRBV11-3 and TRBJ2-1; possible D gene TRBD2, 5 bases. The CDR3 covers 13 residues. The ends were cut back, 1 base at V and 6 bases at J, with 7 bases in the middle. Germline V lookup: CDR1 SGHNT, CDR2 YENEEA. The CDR3 reads CASSLGGANEQFF. The CDR3 coding sequence is TGTGCCAGCAGCTTAGGGGGAGCCAATGAGCAGTTCTTC.

This rearrangement joins TRBV6-5 to TRBJ2-1; 7 bases match TRBD1. J lost 12 bases, V lost 5 bases, and 10 bases had no gene match. There are 13 residues in the CDR3. Germline lookup yields CDR1 MNHEY and CDR2 SVGAGI. Here the CDR3 reads CASSPRQGGWQFF. The DNA for the CDR3 is TGTGCCAGCAGTCCACGACAGGGCGGGTGGCAGTTCTTC.

The chain uses TRBV3-1 (or the pseudogene TRBV3-2) and TRBJ1-2; TRBD1 matches 8 bases. This CDR3 contains 16 residues. After removal of 0 bases from V and 5 bases from J, the junction contained 8 bases not matched to a gene. Germline-derived CDR1 and CDR2 are LGHDT and YNNKEL (reference sequence). This CDR3 is CASSQDRDRPQYGYTF. The CDR3 region has the DNA TGTGCCAGCAGCCAAGACCGGGACAGGCCTCAATATGGCTACACCTTC.

This chain uses TRBV9 with TRBJ2-1; 8 nucleotides line up with TRBD1. CDR1 is SGDLS and CDR2 is YYNGEE in the germline V gene. With V trimmed by 4 bases and J by 9 bases, 9 bases remained unmatched. The CDR3 runs to 14 residues. This CDR3 is CASSIDTGGGEQFF. DNA for the CDR3: TGTGCCAGCAGCATAGATACAGGGGGAGGTGAGCAGTTCTTC.

The gene calls are TRBV3-1 (or the pseudogene TRBV3-2) and TRBJ1-3; the D is unclear. The CDR3 contains 15 residues. Deletions cut 1 base from V and 4 bases from J, with 11 bases between. CDR1 LGHDT and CDR2 YNNKEL come from the germline V gene (reference sequence). CDR3 DNA: TGTGCCAGCAGCCAAGGAATGCGGGGAGGAAACACCATATATTTT. Translating it yields CASSQGMRGGNTIYF.

V and J are TRBV27 and TRBJ2-7, with 7 bases identical to TRBD1. CDR1 is MNHEY and CDR2 is SMNVEV in the germline V gene (reference sequence). The CDR3 totals 14 residues. V shed 6 bases and J 2 bases; nucleotides not matched to a gene: 7. The DNA for the CDR3 is TGTGCCAGCAGCCCGACAGGGAGTCCCTACGAGCAGTACTTC. Its translation is CASSPTGSPYEQYF.

The CDR3 sequence: CASGRQGGSGYTF. The CDR3 DNA reads TGTGCCAGCGGGAGACAGGGCGGCTCTGGCTACACCTTC. J is TRBJ1-2 and V is TRBV3-1 (or the pseudogene TRBV3-2); 7 positions agree with TRBD1. The CDR3 is 13 amino acids. V lost 8 bases and J lost 7; bases outside the gene matches: 10. Germline CDR1 LGHDT, CDR2 YNNKEL (reference sequence).

This chain links TRBV7-2 with TRBJ2-5; D call uncertain. CDR1 and CDR2 from the germline V gene are SGHTA and FQGNSA. The CDR3 loop spans 17 amino acids. The ends were cut back, 5 bases at V and 0 bases at J, with 19 bases in the middle. The CDR3 region is CASSRGDRLLYQETQYF. In DNA form, the CDR3 reads TGTGCCAGCAGCCGCGGAGATCGTTTACTGTACCAAGAGACCCAGTACTTC.

To note about this clone: An end of the junction differs from the germline gene, which may be a read error. The rearrangement uses TRBV9 and TRBJ1-2; 8 nucleotides agree with TRBD1. The germline gives CDR1 SGDLS, CDR2 YYNGEE. The CDR3 has 14 amino acids. CDR3 in amino acids: CASTVDRGGYGYTF. CDR3 DNA: TGTGCCAGCACCGTAGACAGGGGTGGCTATGGCTACACCTTC.

This chain links TRBV28 with TRBJ2-1; 11 bases are shared with TRBD2. Per germline, CDR1 MDHEN and CDR2 SYDVKM. Trimming took 6 bases from V and 4 from J; bases not matched to a gene: 5. The CDR3 has 15 amino acids. DNA for the CDR3: TGTGCCAGCAGAAGCCGACTAGCGGGGTACAATGAGCAGTTCTTC. It yields the protein CASRSRLAGYNEQFF.

The sample holds a few counts of this clone. The chain uses TRBV4-1 and TRBJ2-7; D remains ambiguous. Germline V gene sequence: CDR1 MGHRA, CDR2 YSYEKL. CDR3 length equals 13 residues. With 3 bases removed from V and 3 bases from J, the gap between germline ends came to 9 bases. The CDR3 spells CASSQTTNYEQYF. Here the CDR3 DNA reads TGCGCCAGCAGCCAGACAACAAACTACGAGCAGTACTTC.

This clone appeared a few times. This rearrangement joins TRBV2 to TRBJ1-6; possibly TRBD1 for D (5 bases). CDR3 size: 15 residues. V lost 5 bases and J lost 9, with 17 bases in between. CDR1 is SNHLY and CDR2 is FYNNEI in the germline V gene. The CDR3 loop reads CASSLAGFGRSPLHF. CDR3 bases: TGTGCCAGCAGTCTGGCAGGGTTCGGGCGTTCACCCCTCCACTTT.

The table lists this clone with a count of one. The chain combines TRBV5-6 with TRBJ2-3, with D maybe TRBD2 (6 bases). Looked up from germline, CDR1 is SGHDT and CDR2 is YYEEEE. V shed 3 bases and J shed 0 bases, with 17 bases lying between them. The length of the CDR3 is 17 residues. Here the CDR3 DNA reads TGTGCCAGCAGCTCTCCAGTGTGGGGGGAAAGCACAGATACGCAGTATTTT. Protein product: CASSSPVWGESTDTQYF.

The CDR3 DNA sequence: TGTGCCAGCAGCCGGGACACGTCGCATGGCTACACCTTC. It specifies CASSRDTSHGYTF. The chain carries TRBV4-2 and TRBJ1-2; maybe TRBD1 (6 bases). V lost 4 bases to trimming and J lost 6 bases, with 12 bases between them. Germline-derived CDR1 and CDR2 are LGHNA and YNFKEQ. This CDR3 is 13 amino acids long.

The CDR3 here is CASSETRAVATGELFF. The CDR3 region has the DNA TGTGCCAGCAGCGAAACGCGGGCAGTAGCTACCGGGGAGCTGTTTTTT. The rearrangement joins TRBV2 to TRBJ2-2; D is possibly TRBD2 (5 bases). The germline gives CDR1 SNHLY, CDR2 FYNNEI. CDR3 length: 16 amino acids. V lost 6 bases, J lost 5 bases, and 19 bases lay in between.